A selection of T cell receptor beta chains follows, all from one sample in a study of cytomegalovirus exposure and HLA in healthy donors. Generated by immunoSEQ multiplex PCR, the TCRdb table keeps only in-frame clones and is missing some. Among approximately 150,000 clones listed, approximately 86% were seen once. The sample comprised PBMCs. All receptors derive from a man younger than 30 in good health and CMV-seropositive. Both conserved end residues are part of each CDR3. A D gene is named only where the DNA matches it firmly. The size of a clone is reported for some rows only, either as once, few or many, or as a class for expanded clones.

.	TRBJ2-7	TRBV9	.	CASSVAGALGYEQYF	TGTGCCAGCAGCGTAGCTGGAGCCCTTGGATACGAGCAGTACTTC
.	TRBJ1-3	TRBV5-1	TRBD1	CASSSGTGEGNTIYF	TGCGCCAGCAGCTCCGGGACAGGGGAAGGAAACACCATATATTTT
once	TRBJ2-7	TRBV5-1	.	CASSPIRDSYEQYF	TGCGCCAGCAGCCCCATACGGGATTCCTACGAGCAGTACTTC
.	TRBJ2-3	TRBV5-4	.	CASAGGGIPDTQYF	TGTGCCAGCGCGGGTGGGGGGATTCCTGATACGCAGTATTTT
.	TRBJ1-2	TRBV7-2	.	CASSTPPTGVYGYTF	TGTGCCAGCAGCACCCCCCCGACAGGAGTCTATGGCTACACCTTC
.	TRBJ1-2	TRBV28	TRBD1	CASSPADRANGYTF	TGTGCCAGCAGCCCCGCCGACAGGGCCAATGGCTACACCTTC
.	TRBJ2-7	TRBV14	TRBD2	CASSPVSGSLYEQYF	TGTGCCAGCAGCCCAGTTAGCGGGAGTCTTTACGAGCAGTACTTC
.	TRBJ2-2	TRBV19	.	CASSISSAYTGELFF	TGTGCCAGTAGTATCTCTAGCGCCTACACCGGGGAGCTGTTTTTT
.	TRBJ2-1	TRBV4-3	TRBD2	CASSQEMAGGPHNEQFF	TGCGCCAGCAGCCAAGAAATGGCGGGAGGGCCGCACAATGAGCAGTTCTTC
.	TRBJ1-5	TRBV6-1	TRBD1	CASSPTGVGQPQHF	TGTGCCAGCAGCCCTACAGGGGTAGGTCAGCCCCAGCATTTT
.	TRBJ2-3	TRBV9	TRBD2	CASSTQRESSTDTQYF	TGTGCCAGCAGCACCCAGCGGGAATCTAGCACAGATACGCAGTATTTT
.	TRBJ2-6	TRBV19	.	CASSFSGQSSGANVLTF	TGTGCCAGTAGTTTTTCGGGACAAAGCTCTGGGGCCAACGTCCTGACTTTC
.	TRBJ2-1	TRBV28	TRBD2	CASRASGGSRYNEQFF	TGTGCCAGCAGGGCTTCCGGGGGGAGTCGGTACAATGAGCAGTTCTTC
.	TRBJ2-7	TRBV5-6	TRBD2	CASSSSGRYEQYF	TGTGCCAGCAGCTCTAGCGGGAGGTACGAGCAGTACTTC
.	TRBJ2-3	TRBV7-3	TRBD2	CASSRGRDTQYF	TGTGCCAGCAGCCGCGGGAGAGATACGCAGTATTTT
.	TRBJ2-1	TRBV11-2	.	CASSLGGSSYNEQFF	TGTGCCAGCAGCTTAGGAGGGAGCTCCTACAATGAGCAGTTCTTC
.	TRBJ1-1	TRBV19	.	CASSQRRGLITPNTEAFF	TGTGCCAGTAGTCAGAGAAGGGGACTAATTACACCGAACACTGAAGCTTTCTTT
few	TRBJ2-7	TRBV6-5	TRBD1	CASNLGQGASYEQYF	TGTGCCAGCAACTTAGGACAGGGGGCGTCCTACGAGCAGTACTTC
.	TRBJ1-1	TRBV5-1	.	CASSLDGALNTEAFF	TGCGCCAGCAGCTTGGATGGAGCGCTGAACACTGAAGCTTTCTTT
.	TRBJ2-7	TRBV7-3	.	CASSLEEGSYEQYF	TGTGCCAGCAGCTTAGAGGAGGGATCGTACGAGCAGTACTTC
.	TRBJ2-1	TRBV9	.	CASSDLGGEQFF	TGTGCCAGCAGCGACCTGGGGGGTGAGCAGTTCTTC
.	TRBJ2-2	TRBV11-3	.	CASSLGGSGGGELFF	TGTGCCAGCAGCTTAGGAGGGAGTGGCGGCGGGGAGCTGTTTTTT
.	TRBJ1-2	TRBV2	.	CASRRTYRLHGYTF	TGTGCCAGCAGGAGAACCTACCGCCTCCATGGCTACACCTTC
.	TRBJ2-3	TRBV29-1	TRBD2	CNGLGGGTDTQYF	TGCAACGGCCTGGGGGGGGGCACAGATACGCAGTATTTT
.	TRBJ1-4	TRBV6-6	.	CASSYRSGNEKLFF	TGTGCCAGCAGTTACAGATCGGGAAATGAAAAACTGTTTTTT
.	TRBJ1-4	TRBV4-2	.	CASSHTTVEAKKLFF	TGTGCCAGCAGCCACACGACAGTAGAGGCAAAAAAACTGTTTTTT
.	TRBJ2-3	TRBV7-3	.	CASSKGEFTDTQYF	TGTGCCAGCAGCAAGGGAGAGTTCACAGATACGCAGTATTTT
once	TRBJ2-1	TRBV5-6	TRBD2	CASSSGGASDEQFF	TGTGCCAGCAGCTCGGGGGGGGCCTCGGATGAGCAGTTCTTC
.	TRBJ2-5	TRBV19	.	CASGRGGGETQYF	TGTGCCAGTGGTAGAGGGGGGGGAGAGACCCAGTACTTC
.	TRBJ2-2	TRBV5-1	.	CASSFDSANTGELFF	TGCGCCAGCAGCTTTGACAGCGCGAACACCGGGGAGCTGTTTTTT
once	TRBJ1-2	TRBV2	.	CASSEYRRGGYGYTF	TGTGCCAGCAGTGAATATCGGAGGGGGGGGTACGGCTACACCTTC
.	TRBJ2-2	TRBV18	.	CASSPVEGLFF	TGTGCCAGCTCACCCGTCGAGGGGCTGTTTTTT